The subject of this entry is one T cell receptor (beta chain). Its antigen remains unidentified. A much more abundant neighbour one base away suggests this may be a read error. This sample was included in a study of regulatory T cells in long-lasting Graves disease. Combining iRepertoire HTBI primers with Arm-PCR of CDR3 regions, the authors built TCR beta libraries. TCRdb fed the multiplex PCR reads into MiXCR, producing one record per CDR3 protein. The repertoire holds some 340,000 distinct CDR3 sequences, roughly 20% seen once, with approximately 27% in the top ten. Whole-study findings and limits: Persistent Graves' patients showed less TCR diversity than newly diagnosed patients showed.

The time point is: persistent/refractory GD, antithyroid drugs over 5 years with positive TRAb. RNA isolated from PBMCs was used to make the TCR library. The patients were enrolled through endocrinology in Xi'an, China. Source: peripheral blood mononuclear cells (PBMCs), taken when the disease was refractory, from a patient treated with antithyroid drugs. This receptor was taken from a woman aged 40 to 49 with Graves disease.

The CDR3 protein is CASSESIPGRRTNTGELFF. The CDR3 DNA follows: TGCGCCAGCAGTGAGTCGATTCCGGGACGCAGAACGAACACCGGGGAGCTGTTTTTT. V is TRBV10-1 and J is TRBJ2-2; D possibly matches TRBD1 or TRBD2 (5 bases each). CDR3 size: 19 residues. V gave up 0 bases and J gave up 0 bases, with 17 bases separating them. Germline V CDR1 and CDR2: WNHNN, SYGVQD (reference sequence).